This entry lists 11 T cell receptor beta chains sequenced from one sample in a study of beta chain features in type 1 diabetes. cDNA synthesis used the whole RNA isolate, giving expressed TCRB sequences. Generated by immunoSEQ multiplex PCR, the TCRdb table keeps only in-frame clones and is missing some. The data show 310,000 or so clones, with roughly 9.6% seen just once and 0.015% to 0.02% held by the top ten. Sequenced: naive CD4+ T cells from blood. These receptors all come from a woman under 40 in good health.

The table lists this clone with a few counts. In DNA form, the CDR3 reads TGCAGCGTTGGTAGCGGGAGAGTCAATGAGCAGTTCTTC. The encoded protein is CSVGSGRVNEQFF. The V call is TRBV29-1, the J call TRBJ2-1; 9 bases align to TRBD2. The germline V gene encodes CDR1 SQVTM and CDR2 ANQGSEA. The CDR3 is made up of 13 amino acids. Trimming cost V 4 bases and J 6 bases; bases outside gene matches: 4.

This clone was counted between two and nine times. The rearrangement uses TRBV18 and TRBJ1-4; D is unclear. This CDR3 is 15 amino acids long. Per the germline V gene, CDR1 is KGHSH and CDR2 is LQKENI. V shed 4 bases and J shed 0 bases, with 9 bases lying between them. This CDR3 reads CASSQQTATNEKLFF. CDR3 coding DNA: TGTGCCAGCTCACAACAAACAGCAACTAATGAAAAACTGTTTTTT.

This clone was counted only a few times. The chain is built from TRBV9 and TRBJ2-7; D possibly corresponds to TRBD1 (7 bases). Germline V CDR1 and CDR2: SGDLS, YYNGEE. Trimming cost V 0 bases and J 6 bases, with 10 bases left between them. The CDR3 length is 13 residues. The CDR3 nucleotides are TGTGCCAGCAGCGTAGATCAGGGGGGCGAGCAGTACTTC. Protein: CASSVDQGGEQYF. Supplemented by reference TRBV9 and TRBJ2-7, the full variable domain reads DSGVTQTPKHLITATGQRVTLRCSPRSGDLSVYWYQQSLDQGLQFLIQYYNGEERAKGNILERFSAQQFPDLHSELNLSSLELGDSALYFCASSVDQGGEQYFGPGTRLTVT.

This chain connects TRBV27 to TRBJ2-1; TRBD2 matches at 9 bases. After removal of 7 bases from V and 4 bases from J, the junction contained 8 bases not matched to a gene. The germline gives CDR1 MNHEY, CDR2 SMNVEV (reference sequence). This CDR3 contains 15 residues. The CDR3 sequence is CASIKLAGRYNEQFF. DNA for the CDR3: TGTGCCAGCATAAAACTAGCGGGCAGGTACAATGAGCAGTTCTTC.

The CDR3 spells CASSSVAVSTDTQYF. CDR3 DNA: TGCGCCAGCAGCTCAGTTGCGGTTTCCACAGATACGCAGTATTTT. The chain joins TRBV5-1 to TRBJ2-3, with D uncertain. The CDR3 extends over 15 amino acids. Germline V lookup: CDR1 SGHRS, CDR2 YFSETQ. V was pared by 3 bases and J by 2 bases, with 13 bases between.

The chain employs TRBV11-3 and TRBJ2-1; 8 bases are shared with TRBD1. Germline V CDR1 and CDR2: SGHNT, YENEEA. The V gene end was trimmed by 1 base and the J gene end by 4 bases; junction bases not matched to a gene: 3. The length of the CDR3 is 15 residues. CDR3 sequence reads: CASSLGTGSYNEQFF. CDR3 nucleotide sequence: TGTGCCAGCAGCTTAGGGACAGGGTCATACAATGAGCAGTTCTTC.

The table lists this clone with a few counts. The chain joins TRBV29-1 to TRBJ1-2, with D tentatively TRBD1 (5 bases). Deletions cut 4 bases from V and 5 bases from J, with 11 bases between. Per the germline V gene, CDR1 is SQVTM and CDR2 is ANQGSEA. CDR3 length equals 12 residues. The CDR3 loop is CSVVWQGYGYTF. CDR3 in DNA: TGCAGCGTTGTTTGGCAGGGATATGGCTACACCTTC.

This clone occurred a few times. The chain combines TRBV6-6 with TRBJ1-1, with unresolved D. Trimming removed 2 bases at V and 5 bases at J, with 15 bases between. The CDR3 spans 15 residues. Germline lookup yields CDR1 MNHNY and CDR2 SVGAGI (reference sequence). CDR3 nucleotides: TGTGCCAGCAGTTACGGAGGCAGCGGAGGGACTGAAGCTTTCTTT. Translating it yields CASSYGGSGGTEAFF.

This rearrangement joins TRBV29-1 to TRBJ2-5; the D gene is possibly TRBD2 (6 bases). Matching the DNA end better, TRBJ2-7 makes the J call doubtful. CDR3 size: 12 residues. Germline CDR1 SQVTM, CDR2 ANQGSEA. The CDR3 loop is CSVGGVNYEQYF. The CDR3 coding sequence is TGCAGCGTTGGGGGGGTCAACTACGAGCAGTACTTC.

This clone was observed a few times. This chain joins TRBV27 and TRBJ2-7, with D maybe TRBD1 (6 bases). Germline V gene sequence: CDR1 MNHEY, CDR2 SMNVEV (reference sequence). V dropped 3 bases and J dropped 1 base, with 13 bases sitting between them. CDR3 length: 15 amino acids. CDR3 bases: TGTGCCAGCAGTTTGAGCAGGGGTTGGTCCTACGAGCAGTACTTC. As protein: CASSLSRGWSYEQYF.

This clone has more than one count but fewer than ten. In DNA, the CDR3 is TGCGCCAGCAGCCAAGGCGGGAGTCCCTACGAGCAGTACTTC. Protein: CASSQGGSPYEQYF. The rearrangement links TRBV4-3 to TRBJ2-7; 7 bases match TRBD2. The CDR3 is made up of 14 amino acids. After removal of 1 base from V and 2 bases from J, the junction contained 2 bases not matched to a gene. Germline V gene data show CDR1 as LGHNA and CDR2 as YSLEER.